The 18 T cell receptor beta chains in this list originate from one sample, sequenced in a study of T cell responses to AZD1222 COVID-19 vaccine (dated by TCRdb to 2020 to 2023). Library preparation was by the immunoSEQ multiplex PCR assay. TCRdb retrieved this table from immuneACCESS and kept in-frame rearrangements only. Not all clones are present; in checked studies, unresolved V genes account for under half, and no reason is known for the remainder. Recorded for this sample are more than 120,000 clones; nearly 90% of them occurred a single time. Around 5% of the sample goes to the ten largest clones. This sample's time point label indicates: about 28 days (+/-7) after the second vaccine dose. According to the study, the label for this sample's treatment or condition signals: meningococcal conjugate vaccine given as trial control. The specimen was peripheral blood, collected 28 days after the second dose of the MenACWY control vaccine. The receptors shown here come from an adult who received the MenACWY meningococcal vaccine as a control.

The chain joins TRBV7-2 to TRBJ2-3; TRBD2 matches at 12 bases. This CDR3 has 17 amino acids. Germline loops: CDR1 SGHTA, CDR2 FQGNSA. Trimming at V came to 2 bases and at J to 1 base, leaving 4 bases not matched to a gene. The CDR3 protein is CASSLSGLAGRTDTQYF. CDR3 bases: TGTGCCAGCAGCTTATCAGGACTAGCGGGGCGCACAGATACGCAGTATTTT.

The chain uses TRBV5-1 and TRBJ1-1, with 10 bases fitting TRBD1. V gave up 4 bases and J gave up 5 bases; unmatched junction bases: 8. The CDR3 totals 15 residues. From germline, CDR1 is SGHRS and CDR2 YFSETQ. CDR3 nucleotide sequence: TGCGCCAGCAGCATGGGACAGGGGAAGGTAACTGAAGCTTTCTTT. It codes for CASSMGQGKVTEAFF.

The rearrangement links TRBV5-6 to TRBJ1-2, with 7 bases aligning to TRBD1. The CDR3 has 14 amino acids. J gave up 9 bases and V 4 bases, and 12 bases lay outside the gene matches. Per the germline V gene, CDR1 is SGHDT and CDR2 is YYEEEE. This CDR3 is CASSLFRQGNSYTF. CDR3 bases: TGTGCCAGCAGCCTTTTCCGACAGGGAAATAGCTACACCTTC.

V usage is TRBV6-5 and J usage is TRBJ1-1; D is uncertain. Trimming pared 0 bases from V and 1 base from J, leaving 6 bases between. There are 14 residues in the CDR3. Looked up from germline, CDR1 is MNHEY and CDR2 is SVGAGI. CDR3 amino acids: CASSYSAQNTEAFF. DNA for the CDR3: TGTGCCAGCAGTTACTCCGCCCAGAACACTGAAGCTTTCTTT.

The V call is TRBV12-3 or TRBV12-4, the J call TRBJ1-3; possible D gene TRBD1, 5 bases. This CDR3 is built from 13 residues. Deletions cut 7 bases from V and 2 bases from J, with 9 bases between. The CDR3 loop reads CASKWGTGNTIYF. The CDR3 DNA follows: TGTGCCAGCAAATGGGGGACTGGAAACACCATATATTTT.

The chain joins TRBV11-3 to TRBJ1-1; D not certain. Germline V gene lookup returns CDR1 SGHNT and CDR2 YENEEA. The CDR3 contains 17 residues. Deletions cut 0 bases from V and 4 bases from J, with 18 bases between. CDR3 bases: TGTGCCAGCAGCTTAGATCTTCTAGGGAGGGCGGCCACTGAAGCTTTCTTT. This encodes CASSLDLLGRAATEAFF.

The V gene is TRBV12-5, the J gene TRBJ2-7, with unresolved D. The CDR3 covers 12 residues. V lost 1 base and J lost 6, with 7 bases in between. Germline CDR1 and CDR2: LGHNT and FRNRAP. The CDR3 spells CASGLETPEQYF. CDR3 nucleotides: TGTGCTAGTGGTTTGGAAACACCCGAGCAGTACTTC.

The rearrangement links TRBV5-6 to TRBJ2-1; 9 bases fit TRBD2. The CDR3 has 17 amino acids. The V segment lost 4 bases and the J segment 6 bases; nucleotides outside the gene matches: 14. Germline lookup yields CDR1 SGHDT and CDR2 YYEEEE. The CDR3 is CASSARFGAGGPNEQFF. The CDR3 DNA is TGTGCCAGCAGCGCTCGCTTTGGAGCGGGAGGCCCCAATGAGCAGTTCTTC.

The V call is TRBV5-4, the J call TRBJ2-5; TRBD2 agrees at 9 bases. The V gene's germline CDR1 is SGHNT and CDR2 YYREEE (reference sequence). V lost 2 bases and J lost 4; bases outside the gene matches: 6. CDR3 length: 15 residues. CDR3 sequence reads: CASSLGGGAAETQYF. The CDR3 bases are TGTGCCAGCAGCTTAGGCGGGGGGGCCGCAGAGACCCAGTACTTC.

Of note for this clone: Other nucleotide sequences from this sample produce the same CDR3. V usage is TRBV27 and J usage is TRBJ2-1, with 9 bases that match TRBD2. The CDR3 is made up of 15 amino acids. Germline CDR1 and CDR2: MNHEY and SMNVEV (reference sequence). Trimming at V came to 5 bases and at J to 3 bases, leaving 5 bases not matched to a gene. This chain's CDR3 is CASSPGTSSYNEQFF. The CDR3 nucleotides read TGTGCCAGCAGTCCCGGGACTAGCAGCTACAATGAGCAGTTCTTC.

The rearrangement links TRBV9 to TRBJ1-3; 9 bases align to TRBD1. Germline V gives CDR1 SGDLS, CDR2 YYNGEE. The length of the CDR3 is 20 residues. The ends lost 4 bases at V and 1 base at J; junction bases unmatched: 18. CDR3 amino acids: CASSPRTSGTGYDSGNTIYF. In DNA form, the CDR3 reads TGTGCCAGCAGCCCCCGAACCTCCGGGACAGGGTACGATTCTGGAAACACCATATATTTT.

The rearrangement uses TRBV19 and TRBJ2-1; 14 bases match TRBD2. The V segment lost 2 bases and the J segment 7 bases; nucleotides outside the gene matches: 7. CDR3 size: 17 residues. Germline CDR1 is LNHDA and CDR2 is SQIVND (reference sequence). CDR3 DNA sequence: TGTGCCAGTAGTATAACGACTAGCGGGAGGGTCTATAATGAGCAGTTCTTC. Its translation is CASSITTSGRVYNEQFF.

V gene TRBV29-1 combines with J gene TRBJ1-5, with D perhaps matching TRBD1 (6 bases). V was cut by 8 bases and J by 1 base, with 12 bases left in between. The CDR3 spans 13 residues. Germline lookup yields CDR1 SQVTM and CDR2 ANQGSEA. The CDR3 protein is CSTRTGSNQPQHF. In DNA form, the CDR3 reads TGCAGCACTCGAACAGGGAGCAATCAGCCCCAGCATTTT.

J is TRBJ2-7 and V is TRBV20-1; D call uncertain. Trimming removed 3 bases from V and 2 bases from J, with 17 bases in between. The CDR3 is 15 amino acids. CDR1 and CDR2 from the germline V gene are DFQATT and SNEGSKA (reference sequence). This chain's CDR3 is CSASVLRGGTYEQYF. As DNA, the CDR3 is TGCAGTGCTAGTGTCCTGCGAGGCGGAACCTACGAGCAGTACTTC.

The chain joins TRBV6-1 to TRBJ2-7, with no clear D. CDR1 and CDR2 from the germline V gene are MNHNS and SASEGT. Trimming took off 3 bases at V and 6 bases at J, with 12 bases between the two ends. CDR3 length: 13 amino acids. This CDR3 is CASSDTGVGEQYF. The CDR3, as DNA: TGTGCCAGCAGTGATACGGGCGTAGGCGAGCAGTACTTC.

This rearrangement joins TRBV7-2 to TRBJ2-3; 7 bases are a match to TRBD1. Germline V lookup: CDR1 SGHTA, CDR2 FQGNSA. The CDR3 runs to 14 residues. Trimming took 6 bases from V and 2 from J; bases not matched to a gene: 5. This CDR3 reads CASRVGTATDTQYF. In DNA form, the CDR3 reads TGTGCCAGCAGAGTAGGGACAGCCACAGATACGCAGTATTTT.

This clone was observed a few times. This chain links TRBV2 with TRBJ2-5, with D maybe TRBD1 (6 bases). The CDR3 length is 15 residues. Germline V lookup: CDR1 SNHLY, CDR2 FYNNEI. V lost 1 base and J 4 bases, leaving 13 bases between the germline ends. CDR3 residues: CASSEVDRGGETQYF. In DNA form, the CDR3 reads TGTGCCAGCAGTGAAGTTGATAGAGGGGGAGAGACCCAGTACTTC.

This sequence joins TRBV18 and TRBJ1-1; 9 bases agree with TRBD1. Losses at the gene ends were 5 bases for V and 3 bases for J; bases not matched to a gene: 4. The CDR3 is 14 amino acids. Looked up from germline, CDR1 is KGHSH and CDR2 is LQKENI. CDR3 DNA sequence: TGTGCCAGCTCAGGGGACAGGGTCGACACTGAAGCTTTCTTT. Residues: CASSGDRVDTEAFF.